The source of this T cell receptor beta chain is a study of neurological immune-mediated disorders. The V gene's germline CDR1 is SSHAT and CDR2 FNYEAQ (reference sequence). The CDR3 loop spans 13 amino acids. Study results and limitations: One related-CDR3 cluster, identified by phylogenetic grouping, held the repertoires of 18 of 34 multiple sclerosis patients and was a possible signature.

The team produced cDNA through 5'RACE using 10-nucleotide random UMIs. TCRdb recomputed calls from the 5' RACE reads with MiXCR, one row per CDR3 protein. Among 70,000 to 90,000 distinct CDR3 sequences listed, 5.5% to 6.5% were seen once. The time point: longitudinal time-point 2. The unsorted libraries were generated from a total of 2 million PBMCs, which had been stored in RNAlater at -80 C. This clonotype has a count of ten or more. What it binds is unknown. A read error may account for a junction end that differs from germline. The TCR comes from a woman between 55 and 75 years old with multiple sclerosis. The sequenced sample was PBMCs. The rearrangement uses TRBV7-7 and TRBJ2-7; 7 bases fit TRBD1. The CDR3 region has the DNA TGTGCTAGCAGCCTGGGGACAGATCACGAGCAGTACTTC. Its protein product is CASSLGTDHEQYF.